Detailed here is one T cell receptor (beta chain). Its antigen is currently unknown. The DNA is omitted, as the CDR3 cannot be located on it reliably, and the CDR3 follows TCRdb's listing. Both ends counted, the CDR3 spans 12 residues. CDR1 LGHDT and CDR2 YNNKEL come from the germline V gene (reference sequence). This specimen belongs to a study of identical twins. Whole-study findings and limits: Sharing of beta out-of-frame sequences by twins showed a weaker excess. While abundant cord blood beta clonotypes carried fewer insertions, memory repertoires showed no such pattern. Without tracking the same donors, conclusions rested on cross-sectional statistical analysis.

TCRdb re-derived calls from the 5' RACE reads in MiXCR, one entry per CDR3 protein. The data contain under 900,000 distinct CDR3 sequences, 10% to 15% of them singletons. With no exceptions, donors were healthy Caucasians. This same sample was also part of a study on yellow fever vaccine responses in identical twins.

The gene calls are TRBV3-1 and TRBJ2-2. This sequence was found in a woman aged 18 to 35 in good health. The specimen was PBMCs. CDR3: CASSQVEELFFF.